Below are 2 T cell receptor beta chains sequenced from a single sample in a study of shared clonotypes between healthy human individuals. CD45RO-negative, CCR7-positively selected cells formed the naive CD8 fraction, excluding terminally differentiated effector memory CD45RA+ cells. The assay was immunoSEQ multiplex PCR, and TCRdb's table has in-frame clones only and misses some. The sample consists of around 2,000,000 clones, about 95% of them appearing once. The specimen sequenced was naive CD8+ T cells sorted from blood. These receptors originate from a young man in good health.

The sample holds one count of this clone. The chain is built from TRBV11-2 and TRBJ2-7; D is undetermined. There are 16 residues in the CDR3. V gave up 1 base and J gave up 3 bases, with 16 bases separating them. Germline-derived CDR1 and CDR2 are SGHAT and FQNNGV. The CDR3: CASSLAVRVGYYEQYF. Here the CDR3 DNA reads TGTGCCAGCAGCTTAGCCGTACGGGTGGGGTACTACGAGCAGTACTTC.

This rearrangement joins TRBV27 to TRBJ2-7; TRBD1 agrees at 12 bases. J was trimmed by 5 bases and V by 5 bases; bases with no gene match: 7. The CDR3 length is 15 residues. CDR1 and CDR2 from the germline V gene are MNHEY and SMNVEV (reference sequence). The CDR3: CASSPEGTGGDEQYF. In nucleotides, the CDR3 is TGTGCCAGCAGTCCGGAAGGGACAGGGGGCGACGAGCAGTACTTC.